This is a list of T cell receptor beta chains from one sample in a study of cytomegalovirus exposure and HLA in healthy donors. Method: immunoSEQ multiplex PCR; TCRdb's copy keeps in-frame clones and lacks some. The sample records about 130,000 clones, about 77% being singletons. The specimen sequenced was PBMCs. These receptors were taken from a man aged 45-65 years in good health and CMV-seronegative. The CDR3 runs from the conserved cysteine through the conserved F or W. The order of the fields is V gene, clone size, J gene, CDR3 length, CDR3 protein. The size of a clone is reported for some rows only, either as once, few or many, or as a class for expanded clones.

TRBV15,once,TRBJ1-6,15,CATSRETGGDSPLHF
TRBV7-9,-,TRBJ2-6,15,CASSSEGTGANVLTF
TRBV7-9,-,TRBJ1-1,16,CASSLTRGMLNTEAFF
TRBV11-2,-,TRBJ2-3,16,CASSLNGASGTDTQYF
TRBV6-1,-,TRBJ1-2,14,CASSVGEGSYGYTF
TRBV28,-,TRBJ1-1,14,CASSLTGGKTEAFF
TRBV30,-,TRBJ1-3,12,CAWSTQGNTIYF
TRBV11-2,-,TRBJ1-1,15,CASSPRGLMNTEAFF
TRBV19,-,TRBJ2-1,13,CASPGTRDNEQFF
TRBV29-1,once,TRBJ2-5,14,CSVEIKGAVETQYF
TRBV7-6,-,TRBJ2-3,16,CASSLGTSGGTDTQYF
TRBV9,-,TRBJ2-1,17,CASSPRPREMDYNEQFF
TRBV29-1,-,TRBJ2-7,12,CSVRQQLYEQYF
TRBV28,-,TRBJ1-5,17,CASSLGGSLYSNQPQHF
TRBV7-3,-,TRBJ2-7,14,CASSLDSGRPEQYF
TRBV5-4,-,TRBJ2-3,14,CASSQDSMKDTQYF
TRBV15,-,TRBJ2-4,21,CATSRESRLAGLGVAKNIQYF
TRBV30,-,TRBJ2-1,17,CAWSRGGTSGVYNEQFF
TRBV7-2,-,TRBJ2-1,17,CASSLHLGSEFADEQFF
TRBV27,-,TRBJ2-3,17,CASSSISSGRYSDTQYF
TRBV19,-,TRBJ1-2,16,CASSPLWQTPNYGYTF
TRBV27,-,TRBJ1-5,13,CASSAGPSRPQHF
TRBV11-1,-,TRBJ2-3,12,CASTETGQTQYF
TRBV5-1,few,TRBJ1-2,14,CASSLQGRDYGYTF
TRBV7-9,-,TRBJ2-3,16,CASSFVLPGSTDTQYF
TRBV5-1,-,TRBJ2-5,15,CASSLEGSGEETQYF
TRBV7-3,-,TRBJ2-3,18,CASSLQSGRQGVADTQYF
TRBV9,-,TRBJ2-5,16,CASSVGTSANQETQYF
TRBV18,few,TRBJ1-1,15,CASSPSTGAVTEAFF
TRBV10-2,-,TRBJ2-7,12,CASSPPSGEQYF
TRBV19,few,TRBJ2-3,16,CASSSTSGSPTDTQYF
TRBV5-1,-,TRBJ2-5,13,CASSLDRVETQYF
TRBV10-1,-,TRBJ1-1,13,CASSAQGNTEAFF
TRBV7-9,-,TRBJ1-1,13,CASNQQGSTEAFF
TRBV25-1,-,TRBJ2-7,13,CASSRLVSYEQYF
TRBV11-2,-,TRBJ2-1,15,CASSRAGGNYNEQFF
TRBV6-6,-,TRBJ2-7,12,CASGAGVYEQYF
TRBV7-9,-,TRBJ2-7,13,CASSDIRTSGRYF
TRBV10-3,-,TRBJ1-1,14,CAIRGQGPGWEAFF
TRBV5-1,-,TRBJ2-7,12,CASSATTYEQYF
TRBV19,-,TRBJ1-2,14,CASSFTGSNYGYTF
TRBV18,-,TRBJ2-7,15,CASSRNRGGSYEQYF
TRBV15,-,TRBJ2-7,14,CATSRSGSSYEQYF
TRBV27,-,TRBJ2-1,14,CASSFGTGYSEQFF
TRBV28,-,TRBJ2-4,19,CASSLSRTGQYQHKNIQYF
TRBV18,-,TRBJ2-2,12,CASSPESRELFF
TRBV28,-,TRBJ2-3,11,CASSITDTQYF
TRBV5-1,-,TRBJ1-1,16,CASSLYGLGGDTEAFF
TRBV5-1,-,TRBJ1-5,16,CASSLAPRGPNQPQHF
TRBV25-1,-,TRBJ2-5,16,CASSDNPGTGGETQYF